Each of the 13 T cell receptor beta chains below was sequenced from the same sample in a study of CD8 T cells in Susac syndrome. RNA totalling roughly 0.45 to 1 ug underwent reverse transcription with random hexamers. TCRdb processed the immunoSEQ multiplex PCR reads anew with MiXCR; each CDR3 protein has one entry. The sample shows more than 200,000 distinct CDR3 sequences, 94% of them seen only once. Sequenced sample: CD4+ T cells from PBMCs. These receptors all stem from a human donor with Susac syndrome.

This clonotype has only a few counts. The chain is built from TRBV14 and TRBJ1-1; D gene unclear. V was cut by 4 bases and J by 2 bases, with 8 bases left in between. In germline, CDR1 is SGHDN, CDR2 FVKESK. The length of the CDR3 is 13 residues. This chain's CDR3 is CASSPDLNTEAFF. In nucleotides, the CDR3 is TGTGCCAGCAGCCCCGACCTAAACACTGAAGCTTTCTTT.

The chain recombines TRBV12-3 or TRBV12-4 with TRBJ1-1; a possible D gene is TRBD1 (5 bases). The CDR3 is 14 residues long. V lost 6 bases and J 6 bases, leaving 17 bases between the germline ends. CDR3 sequence (DNA): TGTGCCAGCAGCCTCGAGGGACGGTTGGCTGAAGCTTTCTTT. It codes for CASSLEGRLAEAFF.

In nucleotides, the CDR3 is TGCGCCAGCCACAACAGGGTGGATAGTGAGCAGTTCTTC. This sequence encodes CASHNRVDSEQFF. This chain connects TRBV5-1 to TRBJ2-1, with D possibly TRBD1 on 6 matching bases. V dropped 7 bases and J dropped 9 bases, with 17 bases sitting between them. The CDR3 totals 13 residues. Germline-derived CDR1 and CDR2 are SGHRS and YFSETQ.

The rearrangement joins TRBV5-1 to TRBJ2-7, with 9 bases fitting TRBD1. Germline V gives CDR1 SGHRS, CDR2 YFSETQ. The trim removed 4 bases at V and 0 bases at J, leaving 14 bases unmatched. The CDR3 is made up of 18 amino acids. CDR3: CASSPGHRGPRLSYEQYF. CDR3 bases: TGCGCCAGCAGCCCTGGTCACAGGGGGCCCAGACTCTCCTACGAGCAGTACTTC. Using reference TRBV5-1 and TRBJ2-7 for the parts outside the CDR3, the full variable domain is KAGVTQTPRYLIKTRGQQVTLSCSPISGHRSVSWYQQTPGQGLQFLFEYFSETQRNKGNFPGRFSGRQFSNSRSEMNVSTLELGDSALYLCASSPGHRGPRLSYEQYFGPGTRLTVT.

V is TRBV20-1 and J is TRBJ1-5; D perhaps matches TRBD1 (6 bases). Germline V gene lookup returns CDR1 DFQATT and CDR2 SNEGSKA (reference sequence). The CDR3 is 15 residues long. V was pared by 2 bases and J by 7 bases, with 18 bases between. For the CDR3, the DNA is TGCAGTGCTAGATTGGATGTGGGGGGCCGACAGCCCCAGCATTTT. This translates into CSARLDVGGRQPQHF.

The chain recombines TRBV25-1 with TRBJ1-6, with a weak D call TRBD1 (5 bases). V was shortened by 8 bases and J by 6 bases, with 11 bases between the two germline ends. The CDR3 is 13 amino acids. Germline CDR1 MGHDK, CDR2 SYGVNS. The DNA for the CDR3 is TGTGCCAGCGCGGGGGTTGGTAATTCACCCCTCCACTTT. Translating gives CASAGVGNSPLHF.

CDR3 coding DNA: TGCAGCGTTGGACAGGGGCCCGCCAACAATGAGCAGTTCTTC. It yields the protein CSVGQGPANNEQFF. V usage is TRBV29-1 and J usage is TRBJ2-1, with TRBD1 matching over 8 bases. Unmatched junction bases numbered 7, after V lost 4 bases and J lost 5 bases. The CDR3 is made up of 14 amino acids. CDR1 SQVTM and CDR2 ANQGSEA come from the germline V gene.

This chain joins TRBV7-2 and TRBJ1-2, with TRBD1 matching 7 bases. CDR1 is SGHTA, CDR2 FQGNSA, per germline. The J segment lost 3 bases and the V segment lost 5 bases, leaving 3 bases of the junction unmatched. The CDR3 spans 13 residues. The CDR3 nucleotides read TGTGCCAGCAGCCAAGGACAGGACTATGGCTACACCTTC. Its translation is CASSQGQDYGYTF. Filled out from reference TRBV7-2 and TRBJ1-2, the complete variable domain reads GAGVSQSPSNKVTEKGKDVELRCDPISGHTALYWYRQSLGQGLEFLIYFQGNSAPDKSGLPSDRFSAERTGGSVSTLTIQRTQQEDSAVYLCASSQGQDYGYTFGSGTRLTVV.

This rearrangement joins TRBV12-3 or TRBV12-4 to TRBJ1-3; no definite D call. CDR3 length: 15 amino acids. Trimming left V 5 bases short and J 0 bases short, with 11 bases between. For the CDR3, the DNA is TGTGCCAGCAGTACAAGACGGAGCTCTGGAAACACCATATATTTT. It codes for CASSTRRSSGNTIYF.

The V call is TRBV3-1, the J call TRBJ2-1; 9 bases are shared with TRBD1. The CDR3 extends over 15 amino acids. The V gene's germline CDR1 is LGHDT and CDR2 YNNKEL (reference sequence). J was trimmed by 6 bases and V by 3 bases; bases with no gene match: 6. DNA for the CDR3: TGTGCCAGCAGCCAGGAACCGGGACAGGGCAATGAGCAGTTCTTC. It is translated as CASSQEPGQGNEQFF.

This chain uses TRBV20-1 with TRBJ2-3; 7 nucleotides align to TRBD1. This CDR3 has 15 amino acids. Germline CDR1 and CDR2: DFQATT and SNEGSKA (reference sequence). V gave up 2 bases and J gave up 2 bases; unmatched junction bases: 7. CDR3 coding DNA: TGCAGTGCTAGACCCGCGACAGGGAACACAGATACGCAGTATTTT. It encodes CSARPATGNTDTQYF.

The V gene is TRBV2, the J gene TRBJ1-5; D is unresolved. V lost 1 base and J lost 3, with 1 base in between. The CDR3 spans 12 residues. The germline CDR1 and CDR2 sequences are SNHLY and FYNNEI. The CDR3 reads CASSEDNQPQHF. The DNA of the CDR3 is TGTGCCAGCAGTGAAGACAATCAGCCCCAGCATTTT.

The chain is built from TRBV9 and TRBJ1-3, with unresolved D. The CDR3 loop spans 14 amino acids. Germline assignment: CDR1 SGDLS and CDR2 YYNGEE. V lost 2 bases to trimming and J lost 0 bases, with 6 bases between them. The CDR3 reads CASSVSYSGNTIYF. The CDR3, as DNA: TGTGCCAGCAGCGTCAGTTACTCTGGAAACACCATATATTTT.